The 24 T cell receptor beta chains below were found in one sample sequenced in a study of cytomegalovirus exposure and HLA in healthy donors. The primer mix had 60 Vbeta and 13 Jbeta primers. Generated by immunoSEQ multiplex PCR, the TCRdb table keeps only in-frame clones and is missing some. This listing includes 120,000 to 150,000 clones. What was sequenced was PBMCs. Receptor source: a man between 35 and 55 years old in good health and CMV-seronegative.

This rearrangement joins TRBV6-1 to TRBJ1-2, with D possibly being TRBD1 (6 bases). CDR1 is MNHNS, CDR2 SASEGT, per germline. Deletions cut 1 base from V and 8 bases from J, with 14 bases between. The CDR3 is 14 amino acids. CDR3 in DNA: TGTGCCAGCAGTGAAGGAGGAGGGGGGGCGGGCTACACCTTC. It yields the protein CASSEGGGGAGYTF.

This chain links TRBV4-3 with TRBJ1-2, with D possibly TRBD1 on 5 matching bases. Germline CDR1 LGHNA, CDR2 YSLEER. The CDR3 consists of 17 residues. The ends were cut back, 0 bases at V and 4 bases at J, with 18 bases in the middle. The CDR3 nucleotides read TGCGCCAGCAGCCAAGACCGGAACAGGCCCTCAATCTATGGCTACACCTTC. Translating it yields CASSQDRNRPSIYGYTF.

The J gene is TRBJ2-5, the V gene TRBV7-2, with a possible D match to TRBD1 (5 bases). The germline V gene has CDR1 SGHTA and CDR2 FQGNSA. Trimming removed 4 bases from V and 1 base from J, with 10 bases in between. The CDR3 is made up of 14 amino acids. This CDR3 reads CASSSSGAQETQYF. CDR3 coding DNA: TGTGCCAGCAGCTCATCTGGGGCCCAAGAGACCCAGTACTTC.

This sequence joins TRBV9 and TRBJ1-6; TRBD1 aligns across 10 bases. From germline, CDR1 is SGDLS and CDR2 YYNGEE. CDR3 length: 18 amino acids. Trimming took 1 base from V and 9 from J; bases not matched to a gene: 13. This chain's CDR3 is CASSVSSGGQGSGSPLHF. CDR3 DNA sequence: TGTGCCAGCAGCGTATCCTCAGGGGGACAGGGGTCGGGTTCACCCCTCCACTTT.

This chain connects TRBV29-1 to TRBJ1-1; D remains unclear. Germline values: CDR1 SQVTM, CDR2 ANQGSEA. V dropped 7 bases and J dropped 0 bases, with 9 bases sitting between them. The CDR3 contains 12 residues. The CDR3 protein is CSARLLNTEAFF. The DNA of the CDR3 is TGCAGCGCGCGACTATTGAACACTGAAGCTTTCTTT.

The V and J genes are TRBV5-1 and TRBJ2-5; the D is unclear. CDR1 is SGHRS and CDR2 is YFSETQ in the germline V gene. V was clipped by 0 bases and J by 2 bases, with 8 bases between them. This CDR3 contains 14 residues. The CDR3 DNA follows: TGCGCCAGCAGCTTGGTGACTCTTCAAGAGACCCAGTACTTC. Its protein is CASSLVTLQETQYF.

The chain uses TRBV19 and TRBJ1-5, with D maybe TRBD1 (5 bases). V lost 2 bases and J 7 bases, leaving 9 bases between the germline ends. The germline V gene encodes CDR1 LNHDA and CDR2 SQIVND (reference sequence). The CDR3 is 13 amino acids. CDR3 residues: CASSIQSGQPQHF. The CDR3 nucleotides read TGTGCCAGTAGTATACAGTCAGGGCAGCCCCAGCATTTT.

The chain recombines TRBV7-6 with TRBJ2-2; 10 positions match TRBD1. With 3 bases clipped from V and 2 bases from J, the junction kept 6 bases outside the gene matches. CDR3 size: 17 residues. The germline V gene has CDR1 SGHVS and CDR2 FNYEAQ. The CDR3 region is CASSFRDRGHNTGELFF. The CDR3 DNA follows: TGTGCCAGCAGCTTCCGGGACAGGGGCCACAACACCGGGGAGCTGTTTTTT. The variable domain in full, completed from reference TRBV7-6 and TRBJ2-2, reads GAGVSQSPRYKVTKRGQDVALRCDPISGHVSLYWYRQALGQGPEFLTYFNYEAQQDKSGLPNDRFSAERPEGSISTLTIQRTEQRDSAMYRCASSFRDRGHNTGELFFGEGSRLTVL.

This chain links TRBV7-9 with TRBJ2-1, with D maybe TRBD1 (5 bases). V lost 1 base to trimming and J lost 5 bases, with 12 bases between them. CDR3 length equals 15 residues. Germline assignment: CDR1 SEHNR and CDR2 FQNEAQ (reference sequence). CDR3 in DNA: TGTGCCAGCAGCTTAGATGGCAGGGTAGACAATGAGCAGTTCTTC. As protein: CASSLDGRVDNEQFF.

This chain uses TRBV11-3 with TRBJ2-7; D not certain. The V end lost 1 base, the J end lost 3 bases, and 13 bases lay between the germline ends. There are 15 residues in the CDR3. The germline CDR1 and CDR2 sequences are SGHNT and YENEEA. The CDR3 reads CASSLAPGSGYEQYF. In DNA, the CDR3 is TGTGCCAGCAGCTTAGCACCCGGTTCGGGCTACGAGCAGTACTTC.

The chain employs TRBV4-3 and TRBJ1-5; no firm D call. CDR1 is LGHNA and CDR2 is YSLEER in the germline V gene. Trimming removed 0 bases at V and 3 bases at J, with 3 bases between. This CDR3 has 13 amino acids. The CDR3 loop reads CASSQEYNQPQHF. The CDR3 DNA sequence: TGCGCCAGCAGCCAAGAGTACAATCAGCCCCAGCATTTT.

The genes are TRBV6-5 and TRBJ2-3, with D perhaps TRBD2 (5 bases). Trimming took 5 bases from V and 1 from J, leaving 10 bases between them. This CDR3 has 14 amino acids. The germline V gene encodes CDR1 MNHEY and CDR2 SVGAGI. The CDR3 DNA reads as TGTGCCAGCAGTCCTAACGGGGGCACAGATACGCAGTATTTT. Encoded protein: CASSPNGGTDTQYF.

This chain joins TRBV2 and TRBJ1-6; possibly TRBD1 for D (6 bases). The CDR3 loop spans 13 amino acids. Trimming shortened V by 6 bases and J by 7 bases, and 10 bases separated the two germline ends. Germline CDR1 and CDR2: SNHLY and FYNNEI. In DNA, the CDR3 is TGTGCCAGCAGCGGGACAAAGAATTCACCCCTCCACTTT. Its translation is CASSGTKNSPLHF.

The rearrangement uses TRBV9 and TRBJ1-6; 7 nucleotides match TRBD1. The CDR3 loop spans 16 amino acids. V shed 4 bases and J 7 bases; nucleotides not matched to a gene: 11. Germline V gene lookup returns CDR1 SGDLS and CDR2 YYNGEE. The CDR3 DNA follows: TGTGCCAGCAGCCATACTCGACAGGGAAAGAATTCACCCCTCCACTTT. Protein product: CASSHTRQGKNSPLHF.

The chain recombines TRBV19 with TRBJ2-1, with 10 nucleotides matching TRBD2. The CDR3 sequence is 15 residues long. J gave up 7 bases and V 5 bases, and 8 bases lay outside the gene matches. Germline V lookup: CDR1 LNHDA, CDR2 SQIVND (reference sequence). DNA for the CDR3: TGTGCCAGTAGTGCTAGCGGGGGTAATTGGAATGAGCAGTTCTTC. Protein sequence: CASSASGGNWNEQFF.

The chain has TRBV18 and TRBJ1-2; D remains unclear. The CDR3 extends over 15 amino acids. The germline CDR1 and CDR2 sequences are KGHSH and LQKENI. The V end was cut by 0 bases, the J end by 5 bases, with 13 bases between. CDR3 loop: CASSPPADVLYGYTF. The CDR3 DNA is TGTGCCAGCTCACCACCGGCAGATGTTTTATATGGCTACACCTTC. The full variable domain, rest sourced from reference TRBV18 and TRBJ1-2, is NAGVMQNPRHLVRRRGQEARLRCSPMKGHSHVYWYRQLPEEGLKFMVYLQKENIIDESGMPKERFSAEFPKEGPSILRIQQVVRGDSAAYFCASSPPADVLYGYTFGSGTRLTVV.

CDR3 loop: CASSHGTSGGDTQYF. The CDR3 DNA reads TGTGCCAGCAGCCATGGGACTAGCGGGGGGGATACGCAGTATTTT. The rearrangement uses TRBV4-2 and TRBJ2-3; 15 nucleotides match TRBD2. Germline lookup yields CDR1 LGHNA and CDR2 YNFKEQ. The CDR3 is 15 residues long. Germline trimming cut 3 bases from V and 6 bases from J; bases unmatched to any gene: 1.

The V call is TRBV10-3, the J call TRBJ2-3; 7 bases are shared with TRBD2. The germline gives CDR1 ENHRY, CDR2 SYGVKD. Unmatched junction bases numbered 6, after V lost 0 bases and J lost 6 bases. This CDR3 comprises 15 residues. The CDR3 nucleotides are TGTGCCATCAGTGAGTCTAGGGACTACTCGGATACGCAGTATTTT. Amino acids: CAISESRDYSDTQYF.

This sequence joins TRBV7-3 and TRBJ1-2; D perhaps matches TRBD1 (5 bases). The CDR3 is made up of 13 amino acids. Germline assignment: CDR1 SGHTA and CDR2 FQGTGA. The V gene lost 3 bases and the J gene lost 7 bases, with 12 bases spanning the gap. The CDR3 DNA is TGTGCCAGCAGCTTGGGCAGGGATGGTGGCTACACCTTC. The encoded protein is CASSLGRDGGYTF.

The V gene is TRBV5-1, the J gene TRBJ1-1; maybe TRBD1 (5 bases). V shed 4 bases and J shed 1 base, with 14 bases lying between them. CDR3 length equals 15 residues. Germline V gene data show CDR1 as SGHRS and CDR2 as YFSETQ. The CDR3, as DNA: TGCGCCAGCAGCCCCGGTGGGACTGAGAACACTGAAGCTTTCTTT. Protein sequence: CASSPGGTENTEAFF.

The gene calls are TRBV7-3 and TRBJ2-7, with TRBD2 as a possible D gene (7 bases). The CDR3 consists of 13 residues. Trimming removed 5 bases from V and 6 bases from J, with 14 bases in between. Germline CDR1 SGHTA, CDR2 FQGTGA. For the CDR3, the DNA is TGTGCCAGCAGCGGACAAGGGGGGGGCGAGCAGTACTTC. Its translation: CASSGQGGGEQYF.

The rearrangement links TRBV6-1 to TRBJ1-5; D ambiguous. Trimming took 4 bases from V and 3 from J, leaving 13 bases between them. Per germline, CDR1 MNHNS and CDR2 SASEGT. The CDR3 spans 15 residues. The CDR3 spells CASSGGTPVNQPQHF. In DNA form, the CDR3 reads TGTGCCAGCAGTGGAGGAACCCCGGTCAATCAGCCCCAGCATTTT.

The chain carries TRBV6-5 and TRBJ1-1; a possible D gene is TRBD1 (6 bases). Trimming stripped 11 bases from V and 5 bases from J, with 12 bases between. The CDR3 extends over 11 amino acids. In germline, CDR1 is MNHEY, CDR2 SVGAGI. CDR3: CASQRGTEAFF. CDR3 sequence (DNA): TGTGCCTCCCAGAGGGGGACTGAAGCTTTCTTT.

CDR3: CASSLNPGHTYEQYF. The CDR3 region has the DNA TGCGCCAGCAGCTTAAATCCGGGACACACCTACGAGCAGTACTTC. The chain joins TRBV5-1 to TRBJ2-7; a weak D match, TRBD1 (6 bases). This CDR3 contains 15 residues. Germline loops: CDR1 SGHRS, CDR2 YFSETQ. Trimming removed 2 bases at V and 2 bases at J, with 14 bases between. The variable domain in full, with the rest retrieved from reference TRBV5-1 and TRBJ2-7, is KAGVTQTPRYLIKTRGQQVTLSCSPISGHRSVSWYQQTPGQGLQFLFEYFSETQRNKGNFPGRFSGRQFSNSRSEMNVSTLELGDSALYLCASSLNPGHTYEQYFGPGTRLTVT.